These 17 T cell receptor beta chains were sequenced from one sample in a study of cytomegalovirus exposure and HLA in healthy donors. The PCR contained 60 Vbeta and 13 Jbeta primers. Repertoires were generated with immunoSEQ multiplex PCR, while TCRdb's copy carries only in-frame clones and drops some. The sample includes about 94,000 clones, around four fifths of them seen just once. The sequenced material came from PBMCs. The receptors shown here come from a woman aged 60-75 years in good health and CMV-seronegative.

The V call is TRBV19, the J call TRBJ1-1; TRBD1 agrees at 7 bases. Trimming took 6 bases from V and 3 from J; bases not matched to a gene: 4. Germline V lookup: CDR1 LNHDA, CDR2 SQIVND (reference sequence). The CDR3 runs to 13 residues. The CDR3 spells CASRIDRDTEAFF. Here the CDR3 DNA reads TGTGCCAGTAGAATCGACAGGGACACTGAAGCTTTCTTT.

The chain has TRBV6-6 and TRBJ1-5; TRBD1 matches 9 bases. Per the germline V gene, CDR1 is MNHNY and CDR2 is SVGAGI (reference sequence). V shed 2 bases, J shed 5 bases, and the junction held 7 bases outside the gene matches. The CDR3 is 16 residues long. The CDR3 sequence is CASSYSGGTGYQPQHF. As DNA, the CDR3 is TGTGCCAGCAGTTACAGTGGAGGGACAGGGTATCAGCCCCAGCATTTT.

The CDR3 DNA reads TGTGCCAGCAGCCCCCCTAGCGGGGGGAACAATGAGCAGTTCTTC. It is translated as CASSPPSGGNNEQFF. The chain joins TRBV7-2 to TRBJ2-1; TRBD2 matches 11 bases. CDR1 is SGHTA, CDR2 FQGNSA, per germline. The J segment lost 5 bases and the V segment lost 5 bases, leaving 5 bases of the junction unmatched. This CDR3 has 15 amino acids.

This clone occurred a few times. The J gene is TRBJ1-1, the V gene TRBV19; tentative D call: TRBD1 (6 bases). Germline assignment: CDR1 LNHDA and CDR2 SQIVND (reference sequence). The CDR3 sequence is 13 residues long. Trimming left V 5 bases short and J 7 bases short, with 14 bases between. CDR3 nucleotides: TGTGCCAGTAGTCCAAGCGGGACACTTGAAGCTTTCTTT. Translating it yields CASSPSGTLEAFF.

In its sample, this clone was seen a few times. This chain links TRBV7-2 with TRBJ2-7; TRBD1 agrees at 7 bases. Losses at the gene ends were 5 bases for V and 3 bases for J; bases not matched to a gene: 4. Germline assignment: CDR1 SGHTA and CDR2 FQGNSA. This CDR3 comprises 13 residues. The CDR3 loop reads CASSTRDSYEQYF. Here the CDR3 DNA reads TGTGCCAGCAGCACTCGGGACAGCTACGAGCAGTACTTC.

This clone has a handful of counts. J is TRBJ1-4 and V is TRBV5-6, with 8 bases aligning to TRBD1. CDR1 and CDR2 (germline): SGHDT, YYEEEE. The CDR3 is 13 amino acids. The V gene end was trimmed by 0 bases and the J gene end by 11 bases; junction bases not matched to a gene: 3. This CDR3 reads CASSLGRQGKLFF. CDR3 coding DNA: TGTGCCAGCAGCTTGGGCAGACAGGGGAAACTGTTTTTT.

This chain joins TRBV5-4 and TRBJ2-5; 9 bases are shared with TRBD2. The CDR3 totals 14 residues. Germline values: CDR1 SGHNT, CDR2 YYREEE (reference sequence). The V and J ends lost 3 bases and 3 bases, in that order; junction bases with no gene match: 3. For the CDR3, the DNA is TGTGCCAGCAGCTCCGGACTAGCGAAAGAGACCCAGTACTTC. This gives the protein CASSSGLAKETQYF.

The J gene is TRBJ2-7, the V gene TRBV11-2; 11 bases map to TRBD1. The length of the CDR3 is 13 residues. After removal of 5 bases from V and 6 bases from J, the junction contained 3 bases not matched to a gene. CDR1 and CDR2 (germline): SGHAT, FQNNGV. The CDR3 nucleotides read TGTGCCAGCAGCCCCGGGACAGGGGGCGAGCAGTACTTC. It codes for CASSPGTGGEQYF.

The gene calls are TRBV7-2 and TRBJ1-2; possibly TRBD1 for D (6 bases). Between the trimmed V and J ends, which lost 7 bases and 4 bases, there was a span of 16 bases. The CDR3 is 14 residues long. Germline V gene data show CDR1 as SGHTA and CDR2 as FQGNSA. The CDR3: CASTPDRQVYGYTF. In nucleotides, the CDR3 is TGTGCCAGCACCCCGGACAGACAGGTCTATGGCTACACCTTC.

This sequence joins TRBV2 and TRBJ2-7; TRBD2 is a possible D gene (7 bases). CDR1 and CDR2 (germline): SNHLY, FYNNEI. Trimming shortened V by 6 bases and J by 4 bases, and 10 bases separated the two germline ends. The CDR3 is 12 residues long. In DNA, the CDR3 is TGTGCCAGCAGACGGGGGGCTTACGAGCAGTACTTC. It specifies CASRRGAYEQYF.

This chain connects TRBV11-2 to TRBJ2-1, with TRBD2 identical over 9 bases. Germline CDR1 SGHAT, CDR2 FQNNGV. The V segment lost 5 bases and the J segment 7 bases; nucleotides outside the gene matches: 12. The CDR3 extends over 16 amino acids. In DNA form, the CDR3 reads TGTGCCAGCAGCGCCTTCCTAGCGGGATTGAGTAATGAGCAGTTCTTC. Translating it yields CASSAFLAGLSNEQFF.

The CDR3 DNA sequence: TGTGCCACCAGCACCAAGTCTGCGGGAAACACCATATATTTT. This translates into CATSTKSAGNTIYF. This rearrangement joins TRBV15 to TRBJ1-3; D ambiguous. Trimming cost V 4 bases and J 4 bases, with 11 bases left between them. There are 14 residues in the CDR3. Germline CDR1 is LNHNV and CDR2 is YYDKDF (reference sequence).

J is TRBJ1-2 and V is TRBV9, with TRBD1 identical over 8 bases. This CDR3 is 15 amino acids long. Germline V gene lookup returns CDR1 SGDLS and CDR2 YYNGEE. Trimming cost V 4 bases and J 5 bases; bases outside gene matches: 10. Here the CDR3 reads CASSFGTGQPYGYTF. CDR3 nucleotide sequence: TGTGCCAGCAGCTTCGGGACAGGTCAACCGTATGGCTACACCTTC.

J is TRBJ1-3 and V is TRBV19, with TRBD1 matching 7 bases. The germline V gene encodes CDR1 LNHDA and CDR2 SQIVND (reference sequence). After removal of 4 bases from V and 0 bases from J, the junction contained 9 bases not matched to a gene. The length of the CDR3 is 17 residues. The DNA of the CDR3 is TGTGCCAGTAGTACTGCGGGACAGAAACTCTCTGGAAACACCATATATTTT. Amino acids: CASSTAGQKLSGNTIYF.

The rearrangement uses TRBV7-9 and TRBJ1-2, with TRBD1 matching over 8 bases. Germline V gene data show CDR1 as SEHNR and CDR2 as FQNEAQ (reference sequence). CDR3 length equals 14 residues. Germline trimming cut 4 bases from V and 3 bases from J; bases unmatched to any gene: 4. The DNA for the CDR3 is TGTGCCAGCAGCTCCGGGACAGGCCACTATGGCTACACCTTC. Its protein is CASSSGTGHYGYTF.

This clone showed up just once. CDR3 DNA: TGTGCCAGCTCACCACCGTTGACATGGAATGAGCAGTTCTTC. This gives the protein CASSPPLTWNEQFF. The chain uses TRBV18 and TRBJ2-1; no firm D call. The germline V gene has CDR1 KGHSH and CDR2 LQKENI. The CDR3 has 14 amino acids. V lost 0 bases and J 7 bases, leaving 10 bases between the germline ends. The whole variable domain, remainder taken from reference TRBV18 and TRBJ2-1, is NAGVMQNPRHLVRRRGQEARLRCSPMKGHSHVYWYRQLPEEGLKFMVYLQKENIIDESGMPKERFSAEFPKEGPSILRIQQVVRGDSAAYFCASSPPLTWNEQFFGPGTRLTVL.

CDR3 nucleotides: TGCGCCAGCAGCCCAAAGCATCCTGACAGATATGGCTACACCTTC. Translation gives CASSPKHPDRYGYTF. The rearrangement uses TRBV4-3 and TRBJ1-2; D might be TRBD1 (5 bases). The CDR3 is made up of 15 amino acids. CDR1 LGHNA and CDR2 YSLEER come from the germline V gene. The V gene lost 4 bases and the J gene lost 5 bases, with 17 bases spanning the gap.